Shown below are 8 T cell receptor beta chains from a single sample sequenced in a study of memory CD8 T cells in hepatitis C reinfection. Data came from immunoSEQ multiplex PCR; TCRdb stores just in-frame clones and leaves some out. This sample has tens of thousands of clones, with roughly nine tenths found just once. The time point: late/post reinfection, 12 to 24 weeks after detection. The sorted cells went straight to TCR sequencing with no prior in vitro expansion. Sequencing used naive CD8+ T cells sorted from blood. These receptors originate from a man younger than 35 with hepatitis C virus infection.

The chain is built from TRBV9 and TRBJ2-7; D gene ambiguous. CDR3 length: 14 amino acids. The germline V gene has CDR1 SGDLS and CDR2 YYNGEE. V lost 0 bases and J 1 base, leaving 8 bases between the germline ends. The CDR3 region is CASSVATGSYEQYF. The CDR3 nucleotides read TGTGCCAGCAGCGTAGCAACGGGTTCCTACGAGCAGTACTTC.

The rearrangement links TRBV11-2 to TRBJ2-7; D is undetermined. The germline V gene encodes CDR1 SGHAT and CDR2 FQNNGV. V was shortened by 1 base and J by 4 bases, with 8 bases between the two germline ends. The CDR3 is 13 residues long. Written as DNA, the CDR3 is TGTGCCAGCAGCTTAGGCGGAAATTACGAGCAGTACTTC. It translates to CASSLGGNYEQYF.

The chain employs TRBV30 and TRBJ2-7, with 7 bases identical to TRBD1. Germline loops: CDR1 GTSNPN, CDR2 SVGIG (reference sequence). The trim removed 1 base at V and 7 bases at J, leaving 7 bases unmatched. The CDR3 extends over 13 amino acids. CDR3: CAWSDGTAGEQYV. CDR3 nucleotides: TGTGCCTGGAGTGACGGGACAGCAGGAGAGCAGTACGTC.

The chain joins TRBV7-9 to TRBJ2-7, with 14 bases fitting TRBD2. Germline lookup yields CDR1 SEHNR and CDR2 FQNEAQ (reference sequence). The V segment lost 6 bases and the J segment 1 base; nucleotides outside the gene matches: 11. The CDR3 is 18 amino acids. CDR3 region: CASSPTGTSGRGSYEQYF. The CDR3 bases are TGTGCCAGCAGTCCGACCGGGACTAGCGGGAGAGGGTCCTACGAGCAGTACTTC.

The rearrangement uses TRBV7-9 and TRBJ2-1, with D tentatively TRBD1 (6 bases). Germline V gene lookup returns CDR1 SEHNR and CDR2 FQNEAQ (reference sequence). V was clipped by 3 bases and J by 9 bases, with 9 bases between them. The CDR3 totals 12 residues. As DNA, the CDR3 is TGTGCCAGCAGCTTGACAGGATTTGAGCAGTTCTTC. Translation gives CASSLTGFEQFF.

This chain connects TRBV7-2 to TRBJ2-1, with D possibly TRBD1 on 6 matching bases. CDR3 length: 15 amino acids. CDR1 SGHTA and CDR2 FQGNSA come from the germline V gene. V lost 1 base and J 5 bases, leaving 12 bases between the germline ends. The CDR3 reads CASSLETGRNNEQFF. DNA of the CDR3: TGTGCCAGCAGCTTAGAAACAGGGCGAAACAATGAGCAGTTCTTC. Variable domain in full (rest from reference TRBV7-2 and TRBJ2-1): GAGVSQSPSNKVTEKGKDVELRCDPISGHTALYWYRQSLGQGLEFLIYFQGNSAPDKSGLPSDRFSAERTGGSVSTLTIQRTQQEDSAVYLCASSLETGRNNEQFFGPGTRLTVL.

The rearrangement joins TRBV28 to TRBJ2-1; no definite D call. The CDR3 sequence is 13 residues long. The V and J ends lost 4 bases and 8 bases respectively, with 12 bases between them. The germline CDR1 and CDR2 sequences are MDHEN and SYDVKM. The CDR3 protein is CASSYRGPDEQFF. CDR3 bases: TGTGCCAGCAGTTACCGAGGCCCCGATGAGCAGTTCTTC.

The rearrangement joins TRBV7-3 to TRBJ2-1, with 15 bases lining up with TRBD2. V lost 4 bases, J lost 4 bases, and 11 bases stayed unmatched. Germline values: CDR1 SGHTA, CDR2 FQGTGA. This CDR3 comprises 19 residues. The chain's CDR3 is CASSSGLAGGPVPYNEQFF. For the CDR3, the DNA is TGTGCCAGCAGCTCGGGACTAGCGGGAGGCCCGGTCCCATACAATGAGCAGTTCTTC.